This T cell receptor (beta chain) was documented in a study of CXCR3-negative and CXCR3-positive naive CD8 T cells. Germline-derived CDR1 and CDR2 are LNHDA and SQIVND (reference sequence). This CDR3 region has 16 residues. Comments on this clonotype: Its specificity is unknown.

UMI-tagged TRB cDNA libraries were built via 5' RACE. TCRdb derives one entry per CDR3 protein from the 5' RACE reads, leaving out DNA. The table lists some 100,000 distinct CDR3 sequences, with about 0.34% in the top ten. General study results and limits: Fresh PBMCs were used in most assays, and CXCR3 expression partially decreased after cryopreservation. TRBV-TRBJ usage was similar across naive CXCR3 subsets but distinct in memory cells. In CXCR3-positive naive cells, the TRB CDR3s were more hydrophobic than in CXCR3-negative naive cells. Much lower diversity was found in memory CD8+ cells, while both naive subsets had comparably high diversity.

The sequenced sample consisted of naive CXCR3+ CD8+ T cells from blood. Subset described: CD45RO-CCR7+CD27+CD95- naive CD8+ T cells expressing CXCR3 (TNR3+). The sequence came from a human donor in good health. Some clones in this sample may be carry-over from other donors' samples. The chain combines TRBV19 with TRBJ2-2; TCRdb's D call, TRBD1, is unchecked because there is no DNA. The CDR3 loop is CASSPPGPHFPGELFF.